This T cell receptor beta chain was profiled in a study of blood T cells in healthy people across ages. Study details: Researchers report that template switching captured about one barcoded beta molecule per two T cells.

Study-level results: Older individuals had lower TCR beta diversity per million T cells (the decline was roughly linear).

This clonotype was observed a few times. The antigen is undetermined. V lost 4 bases to trimming and J lost 5 bases, with 11 bases between them. CDR3 length equals 13 residues. The germline CDR1 and CDR2 sequences are MNHEY and SVGAGI. Sample-barcoded 5' priming and a J-beta primer mix drove a second PCR of about 6 to 12 cycles. One entry per CDR3 protein results from TCRdb running MiXCR on the 5' RACE reads. The sample lists 850,000 to 1,100,000 distinct CDR3 sequences; more than 30% were seen once. The source of this sequence is a man younger than 35 in good health. The chain is built from TRBV6-5 and TRBJ2-5; the D is unclear. Sequencing used blood. CDR3 sequence: CASSLSRWETQYF. The CDR3 bases are TGTGCCAGCAGTTTGTCTAGATGGGAGACCCAGTACTTC.